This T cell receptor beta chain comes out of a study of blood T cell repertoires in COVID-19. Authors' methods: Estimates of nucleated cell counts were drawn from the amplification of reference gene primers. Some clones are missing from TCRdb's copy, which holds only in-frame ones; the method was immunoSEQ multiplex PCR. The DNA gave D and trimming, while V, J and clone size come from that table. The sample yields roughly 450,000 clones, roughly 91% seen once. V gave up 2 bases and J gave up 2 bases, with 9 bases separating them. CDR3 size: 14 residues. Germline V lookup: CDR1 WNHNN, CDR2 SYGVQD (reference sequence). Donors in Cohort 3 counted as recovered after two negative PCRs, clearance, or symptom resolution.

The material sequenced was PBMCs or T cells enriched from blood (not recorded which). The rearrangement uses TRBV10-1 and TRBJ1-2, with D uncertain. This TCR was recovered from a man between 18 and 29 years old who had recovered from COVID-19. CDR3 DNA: TGCGCCAGCAGTGAGGCAGGAATAAACTATGGCTACACCTTC. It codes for CASSEAGINYGYTF.